The 30 T cell receptor beta chains given below trace back to one sample, sequenced in a study of cytomegalovirus exposure and HLA in healthy donors (dated 2017 in TCRdb). Receptor amplification or capture employed the immunoSEQ multiplex PCR assay. TCRdb retrieved this table from immuneACCESS and kept in-frame rearrangements only. Not all clones are present; in checked studies, unresolved V genes account for under half, and no reason is known for the remainder. The sample table records about 140,000 clones; 70% to 90% of these occur just once. The ten largest account for 1.4% of the sample. Sequencing was performed on PBMCs. The receptors shown here come from a woman aged 30 to 39 in good health and CMV-seronegative.

This chain joins TRBV25-1 and TRBJ1-6; a weak D match, TRBD1 (6 bases). The V end was cut by 3 bases, the J end by 4 bases, with 13 bases between. Germline V lookup: CDR1 MGHDK, CDR2 SYGVNS. The CDR3 loop spans 16 amino acids. CDR3 DNA: TGTGCCAGCAGTGAGGGGGGGGCCGGATATAATTCACCCCTCCACTTT. Translated: CASSEGGAGYNSPLHF.

This chain uses TRBV4-2 with TRBJ2-1, with TRBD1 identical over 10 bases. CDR1 and CDR2 (germline): LGHNA, YNFKEQ. This CDR3 comprises 16 residues. Unmatched junction bases numbered 6, after V lost 0 bases and J lost 7 bases. Here the CDR3 reads CASSQDQRTGGNEQFF. The CDR3 coding sequence is TGTGCCAGCAGCCAAGATCAACGGACAGGGGGAAATGAGCAGTTCTTC.

This sequence joins TRBV6-6 and TRBJ2-1; D possibly corresponds to TRBD1 (6 bases). V gave up 9 bases and J gave up 0 bases, with 9 bases separating them. Germline lookup yields CDR1 MNHNY and CDR2 SVGAGI (reference sequence). The CDR3 has 13 amino acids. CDR3 region: CASLRGSYNEQFF. The CDR3 nucleotides read TGTGCCAGTCTCAGGGGCTCCTACAATGAGCAGTTCTTC.

This clone has a handful of counts. The chain joins TRBV2 to TRBJ1-6, with TRBD1 matching 7 bases. There are 13 residues in the CDR3. Germline CDR1 SNHLY, CDR2 FYNNEI. V lost 4 bases to trimming and J lost 16 bases; unmatched junction nucleotides: 10. CDR3 region: CASSATTGTLLHF. DNA of the CDR3: TGTGCCAGCAGTGCCACGACAGGGACGCTTCTCCACTTT.

The V and J genes are TRBV6-1 and TRBJ2-5; 7 bases match TRBD2. CDR1 is MNHNS, CDR2 SASEGT, per germline. The CDR3 has 12 amino acids. The V segment lost 6 bases and the J segment 7 bases; nucleotides outside the gene matches: 5. The CDR3 region is CASSEWGGTQYF. CDR3 DNA sequence: TGTGCCAGCAGCGAGTGGGGGGGGACCCAGTACTTC.

This clone was observed a handful of times. The chain carries TRBV2 and TRBJ1-2; tentatively, D is TRBD1 (5 bases). Germline lookup yields CDR1 SNHLY and CDR2 FYNNEI. This CDR3 spans 15 amino acids. Trimming cost V 1 base and J 1 base, with 10 bases left between them. The CDR3: CASSEGGGNNYGYTF. The CDR3 coding sequence is TGTGCCAGCAGTGAAGGCGGGGGAAATAACTATGGCTACACCTTC.

This chain links TRBV7-3 with TRBJ1-2; unclear D gene. Deletions cut 0 bases from V and 7 bases from J, with 9 bases between. The CDR3 totals 13 residues. Per germline, CDR1 SGHTA and CDR2 FQGTGA. In nucleotides, the CDR3 is TGTGCCAGCAGCTTAACGATCGGAGGTGGCTACACCTTC. Translating it yields CASSLTIGGGYTF.

This clone occurred once. The genes are TRBV7-3 and TRBJ2-2, with TRBD1 as a possible D gene (5 bases). This CDR3 spans 14 amino acids. Trimming shortened V by 5 bases and J by 1 base, and 8 bases separated the two germline ends. CDR1 and CDR2 from the germline V gene are SGHTA and FQGTGA. CDR3 nucleotide sequence: TGTGCCAGCAGCACCCAGGGGAACACCGGGGAGCTGTTTTTT. Translation gives CASSTQGNTGELFF.

The J gene is TRBJ2-7, the V gene TRBV11-2; weak D call: TRBD1 (5 bases). The CDR3 covers 14 residues. The V gene's germline CDR1 is SGHAT and CDR2 FQNNGV. V shed 3 bases and J shed 3 bases, with 12 bases lying between them. CDR3 protein: CASSFNIGDYEQYF. CDR3 coding DNA: TGTGCCAGCAGCTTTAACATAGGGGACTACGAGCAGTACTTC.

This chain joins TRBV28 and TRBJ2-7, with TRBD1 matching 10 bases. CDR3 size: 16 residues. Losses at the gene ends were 10 bases for V and 0 bases for J; bases not matched to a gene: 12. Germline V lookup: CDR1 MDHEN, CDR2 SYDVKM. The DNA of the CDR3 is TGTGCCACCACGACAGGGGGCGCCCCCTTCTCCTACGAGCAGTACTTC. This translates into CATTTGGAPFSYEQYF.

This clone was found a few times. This chain connects TRBV6-1 to TRBJ1-1; D remains ambiguous. The V gene's germline CDR1 is MNHNS and CDR2 SASEGT. V shed 3 bases and J shed 4 bases, with 9 bases lying between them. The CDR3 is 13 amino acids. CDR3 residues: CASSETLSTEAFF. For the CDR3, the DNA is TGTGCCAGCAGTGAGACATTAAGCACTGAAGCTTTCTTT.

This clone has a single count. The chain uses TRBV28 and TRBJ2-3; perhaps TRBD1 as D (6 bases). Germline CDR1 reads MDHEN; CDR2 reads SYDVKM. Trimming cost V 9 bases and J 1 base, with 11 bases left between them. The CDR3 covers 13 residues. The CDR3 loop is CASGGAGTDTQYF. CDR3 nucleotides: TGTGCCAGTGGGGGCGCAGGCACAGATACGCAGTATTTT.

This clone was seen a few times. The chain combines TRBV11-2 with TRBJ2-1; 7 bases are shared with TRBD1. V dropped 1 base and J dropped 7; count of bases not matched to a gene: 7. Germline lookup yields CDR1 SGHAT and CDR2 FQNNGV. The CDR3 loop spans 15 amino acids. The CDR3 here is CASSLVSGGRNEQFF. As DNA, the CDR3 is TGTGCCAGCAGCTTAGTATCAGGGGGTAGGAATGAGCAGTTCTTC.

V gene TRBV5-1 combines with J gene TRBJ1-4; the match to TRBD1 covers 7 bases. Per the germline V gene, CDR1 is SGHRS and CDR2 is YFSETQ. V gave up 4 bases and J gave up 7 bases; unmatched junction bases: 10. This CDR3 has 15 residues. In DNA form, the CDR3 reads TGCGCCAGCAGCATCGGGGCAGGGGGTTCTGAAAAACTGTTTTTT. The encoded protein is CASSIGAGGSEKLFF.

The chain couples TRBV7-2 to TRBJ1-6, with D possibly being TRBD1 (6 bases). The V end lost 4 bases, the J end lost 3 bases, and 19 bases lay between the germline ends. The CDR3 runs to 18 residues. CDR1 is SGHTA and CDR2 is FQGNSA in the germline V gene. CDR3 coding DNA: TGTGCCAGCAGCTCATCGGGACAAACAGGCTTCTATAATTCACCCCTCCACTTT. Its translation is CASSSSGQTGFYNSPLHF.

The rearrangement joins TRBV5-1 to TRBJ1-2; D gene ambiguous. CDR3 length: 15 residues. Germline V CDR1 and CDR2: SGHRS, YFSETQ. Trimming pared 4 bases from V and 1 base from J, leaving 14 bases between. The CDR3 region has the DNA TGCGCCAGCAGCACGACTGGCGGAGGTAACTATGGCTACACCTTC. It encodes CASSTTGGGNYGYTF. The whole variable domain, filled in from reference TRBV5-1 and TRBJ1-2, reads KAGVTQTPRYLIKTRGQQVTLSCSPISGHRSVSWYQQTPGQGLQFLFEYFSETQRNKGNFPGRFSGRQFSNSRSEMNVSTLELGDSALYLCASSTTGGGNYGYTFGSGTRLTVV.

This clone appeared once. The V gene is TRBV29-1, the J gene TRBJ1-2; D might be TRBD1 (5 bases). Trimming took off 7 bases at V and 0 bases at J, with 18 bases between the two ends. The V gene's germline CDR1 is SQVTM and CDR2 ANQGSEA. The CDR3 covers 15 residues. CDR3 sequence reads: CSAGHWGGANYGYTF. Here the CDR3 DNA reads TGCAGCGCCGGCCACTGGGGGGGGGCTAACTATGGCTACACCTTC.

The chain couples TRBV9 to TRBJ2-2, with 7 bases identical to TRBD1. Germline CDR1 reads SGDLS; CDR2 reads YYNGEE. V was pared by 0 bases and J by 6 bases, with 2 bases of the junction left unmatched. CDR3 length: 14 amino acids. The CDR3 sequence is CASSVVQGAGELFF. The DNA of the CDR3 is TGTGCCAGCAGCGTAGTCCAGGGGGCCGGGGAGCTGTTTTTT.

The chain links TRBV9 to TRBJ2-5, with D maybe TRBD1 (6 bases). The germline V and J ends were trimmed by 0 bases and 0 bases, with 12 bases remaining between them. The CDR3 runs to 16 residues. The germline gives CDR1 SGDLS, CDR2 YYNGEE. The CDR3 loop is CASSVDQGYDQETQYF. CDR3 DNA sequence: TGTGCCAGCAGCGTAGATCAGGGGTACGACCAAGAGACCCAGTACTTC.

This clone was picked up a small number of times. The CDR3 loop is CASRADRERSGSPLHF. CDR3 nucleotides: TGCGCCAGCAGGGCTGACAGGGAGAGGTCAGGCTCACCCCTCCACTTT. V usage is TRBV10-2 and J usage is TRBJ1-6; TRBD1 matches 7 bases. From germline, CDR1 is WSHSY and CDR2 SAAADI. The CDR3 is 16 amino acids. The V segment lost 6 bases and the J segment 10 bases; nucleotides outside the gene matches: 15.

This chain links TRBV5-6 with TRBJ1-5; tentative D call: TRBD1 (6 bases). The V and J ends lost 1 base and 2 bases respectively, with 13 bases between them. The CDR3 extends over 16 amino acids. Germline values: CDR1 SGHDT, CDR2 YYEEEE. The CDR3 loop is CASSLMRQARNQPQHF. The CDR3 region has the DNA TGTGCCAGCAGCTTGATGAGACAGGCCCGCAATCAGCCCCAGCATTTT.

This clone was picked up one time. The CDR3 DNA follows: TGTGCCAGCAGCGTAGGAATAGCAGGCGGGGGGGCAGGGGATACGCAGTATTTT. Protein sequence: CASSVGIAGGGAGDTQYF. The chain joins TRBV9 to TRBJ2-3, with TRBD2 matching 9 bases. V was clipped by 0 bases and J by 6 bases; unmatched bases: 14. Germline V gives CDR1 SGDLS, CDR2 YYNGEE. The CDR3 is made up of 18 amino acids.

The CDR3 sequence: CASSLTQGDGNTIYF. The CDR3 DNA reads TGTGCCAGCAGTTTGACACAGGGGGATGGAAACACCATATATTTT. This chain joins TRBV6-6 and TRBJ1-3, with 8 nucleotides matching TRBD1. The V and J ends lost 4 bases and 3 bases, in that order; junction bases with no gene match: 5. The CDR3 has 15 amino acids. In germline, CDR1 is MNHNY, CDR2 SVGAGI (reference sequence).

The CDR3 is CASSVQGTNEQFF. As DNA, the CDR3 is TGTGCCAGCTCAGTACAGGGTACGAATGAGCAGTTCTTC. The chain uses TRBV11-2 and TRBJ2-1, with D perhaps TRBD1 (6 bases). Germline V gene sequence: CDR1 SGHAT, CDR2 FQNNGV. The CDR3 is 13 amino acids. The ends were cut back, 8 bases at V and 7 bases at J, with 15 bases in the middle.

The chain couples TRBV7-2 to TRBJ1-3; 7 bases agree with TRBD1. CDR1 and CDR2 (germline): SGHTA, FQGNSA. V dropped 5 bases and J dropped 3; count of bases not matched to a gene: 10. The CDR3 loop spans 16 amino acids. DNA of the CDR3: TGTGCCAGCAGCCTAGTACCGGGACAGTTTGGAAACACCATATATTTT. Its translation is CASSLVPGQFGNTIYF. The full variable domain, its missing parts supplied by reference TRBV7-2 and TRBJ1-3, is GAGVSQSPSNKVTEKGKDVELRCDPISGHTALYWYRQSLGQGLEFLIYFQGNSAPDKSGLPSDRFSAERTGGSVSTLTIQRTQQEDSAVYLCASSLVPGQFGNTIYFGEGSWLTVV.

This chain links TRBV13 with TRBJ1-2; 8 bases fit TRBD1. The CDR3 extends over 13 amino acids. J was trimmed by 4 bases and V by 4 bases; bases with no gene match: 2. Germline V CDR1 and CDR2: PRHDT, FYEKMQ (reference sequence). CDR3 amino acids: CASSSDRGYGYTF. As DNA, the CDR3 is TGTGCCAGCAGCTCCGACAGGGGCTATGGCTACACCTTC.

This clone has just one count. The rearrangement links TRBV7-2 to TRBJ1-2, with 9 positions matching TRBD1. Looked up from germline, CDR1 is SGHTA and CDR2 is FQGNSA. With V trimmed by 6 bases and J by 2 bases, 7 bases remained unmatched. This CDR3 is 15 amino acids long. CDR3 DNA: TGTGCCAGCAGGAAACCGGGACAGGGAAACTATGGCTACACCTTC. This translates into CASRKPGQGNYGYTF.

The V call is TRBV7-2, the J call TRBJ1-2; TRBD1 aligns across 7 bases. Germline assignment: CDR1 SGHTA and CDR2 FQGNSA. This CDR3 is built from 14 residues. The V segment lost 5 bases and the J segment 4 bases; nucleotides outside the gene matches: 7. CDR3 nucleotides: TGTGCCAGCAGCCTCGGACAGGACTTCTATGGCTACACCTTC. It encodes CASSLGQDFYGYTF. The whole variable domain, filled in from reference TRBV7-2 and TRBJ1-2, reads GAGVSQSPSNKVTEKGKDVELRCDPISGHTALYWYRQSLGQGLEFLIYFQGNSAPDKSGLPSDRFSAERTGGSVSTLTIQRTQQEDSAVYLCASSLGQDFYGYTFGSGTRLTVV.

The chain carries TRBV29-1 and TRBJ1-1, with unresolved D. Germline CDR1 is SQVTM and CDR2 is ANQGSEA. Trimming cost V 7 bases and J 3 bases, with 18 bases left between them. The CDR3 runs to 14 residues. Here the CDR3 reads CSARAFSGDTEAFF. The CDR3 nucleotides read TGCAGCGCTCGGGCTTTTTCCGGGGACACTGAAGCTTTCTTT.

CDR3 in DNA: TGTGCCAGTAAATCAACAGGGATAAGATCCGGGGAGCTGTTTTTT. Protein sequence: CASKSTGIRSGELFF. This chain connects TRBV19 to TRBJ2-2, with D possibly matching TRBD1 (6 bases). The CDR3 runs 15 residues. V lost 7 bases to trimming and J lost 6 bases, with 18 bases between them. Looked up from germline, CDR1 is LNHDA and CDR2 is SQIVND (reference sequence).